The rows below give T cell receptor beta chains drawn from one sample of a study of beta chain features in type 1 diabetes. The method was immunoSEQ multiplex PCR; TCRdb's version includes in-frame clones alone and lacks a portion of them. The table records around 280,000 clones, 15% of them present only once. What was sequenced was naive CD4+ T cells from blood. Receptor source: a man aged 18 to 35 with type 1 diabetes. Both conserved end residues are part of each CDR3. A D gene is named only where the DNA matches it firmly. Only part of the rows carry a size: once, few, many, or a class if the clone is expanded.

clone size: few; J gene: TRBJ2-7; V gene: TRBV19; D gene: TRBD1; CDR3 DNA: TGTGCCAGTAGTAGACAGGGCTCCTACGAGCAGTACTTC; CDR3 protein: CASSRQGSYEQYF
clone size: -; J gene: TRBJ2-1; V gene: TRBV5-1; D gene: -; CDR3 DNA: TGCGCCAGCAGCTTGTCCCATGGACTAAAAAGTTACAATGAGCAGTTCTTC; CDR3 protein: CASSLSHGLKSYNEQFF
clone size: few; J gene: TRBJ1-2; V gene: TRBV19; D gene: -; CDR3 DNA: TGTGCCAGTCTAGGAGCTAACTATGGCTACACCTTC; CDR3 protein: CASLGANYGYTF
clone size: -; J gene: TRBJ2-5; V gene: TRBV7-2; D gene: TRBD2; CDR3 DNA: TGTGCCAGCAGCCCCAGCGGGGGGAATCCAGAGACCCAGTACTTC; CDR3 protein: CASSPSGGNPETQYF
clone size: few; J gene: TRBJ1-5; V gene: TRBV18; D gene: -; CDR3 DNA: TGTGCCAGCTCGTCCGACAGGTACAATCAGCCCCAGCATTTT; CDR3 protein: CASSSDRYNQPQHF
clone size: -; J gene: TRBJ2-4; V gene: TRBV9; D gene: -; CDR3 DNA: TGTGCCAGCAGCCACGACTGGGACACCAAAAACATTCAGTACTTC; CDR3 protein: CASSHDWDTKNIQYF
clone size: -; J gene: TRBJ1-1; V gene: TRBV7-3; D gene: -; CDR3 DNA: TGTGGGCAGGGGAATCTGAACACTGAAGCTTTCTTT; CDR3 protein: CGQGNLNTEAFF
clone size: few; J gene: TRBJ1-2; V gene: TRBV30; D gene: TRBD1; CDR3 DNA: TGTGCCTGGAGTCGGACAGGGAGCTACACCTTC; CDR3 protein: CAWSRTGSYTF
clone size: -; J gene: TRBJ2-7; V gene: TRBV5-1; D gene: -; CDR3 DNA: TGCGCCAGCAGCCTACAGGTAGACTACGAGCAGTACTTC; CDR3 protein: CASSLQVDYEQYF
clone size: -; J gene: TRBJ2-1; V gene: TRBV7-2; D gene: TRBD2; CDR3 DNA: TGTGCCAGCAGCTCCGGCGGGAGGGCCATGGATGAGCAGTTCTTC; CDR3 protein: CASSSGGRAMDEQFF
clone size: -; J gene: TRBJ2-7; V gene: TRBV23-1; D gene: TRBD1; CDR3 DNA: TGCGCCAGCAGTCTCCTCCGGACAGGGAGAAGCTCCTACGAGCAGTACTTC; CDR3 protein: CASSLLRTGRSSYEQYF
clone size: few; J gene: TRBJ2-7; V gene: TRBV28; D gene: TRBD1; CDR3 DNA: TGTGCCAGCAGCCCCCTACAGGGGGCGAGTCGCTTC; CDR3 protein: CASSPLQGASRF
clone size: -; J gene: TRBJ2-1; V gene: TRBV6-6; D gene: TRBD2; CDR3 DNA: TGTGCCAGCAGTTACTCCGGGGGGGGCAATGAGCAGTTCTTC; CDR3 protein: CASSYSGGGNEQFF